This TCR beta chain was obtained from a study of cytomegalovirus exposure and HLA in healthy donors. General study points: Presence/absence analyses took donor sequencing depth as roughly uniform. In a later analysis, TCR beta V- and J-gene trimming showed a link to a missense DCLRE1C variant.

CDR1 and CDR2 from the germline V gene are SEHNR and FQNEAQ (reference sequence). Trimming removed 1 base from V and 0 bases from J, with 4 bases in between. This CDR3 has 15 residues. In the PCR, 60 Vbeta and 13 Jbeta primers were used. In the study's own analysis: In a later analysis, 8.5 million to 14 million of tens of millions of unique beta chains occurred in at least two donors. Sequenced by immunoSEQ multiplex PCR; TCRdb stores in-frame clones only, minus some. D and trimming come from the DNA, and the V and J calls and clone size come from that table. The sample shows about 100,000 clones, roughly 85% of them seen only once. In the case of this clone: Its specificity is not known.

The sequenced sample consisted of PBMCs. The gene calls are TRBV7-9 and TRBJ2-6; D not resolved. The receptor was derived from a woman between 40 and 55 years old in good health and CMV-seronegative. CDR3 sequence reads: CASSLGGSGANVLTF. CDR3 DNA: TGTGCCAGCAGCTTAGGAGGCTCTGGGGCCAACGTCCTGACTTTC.